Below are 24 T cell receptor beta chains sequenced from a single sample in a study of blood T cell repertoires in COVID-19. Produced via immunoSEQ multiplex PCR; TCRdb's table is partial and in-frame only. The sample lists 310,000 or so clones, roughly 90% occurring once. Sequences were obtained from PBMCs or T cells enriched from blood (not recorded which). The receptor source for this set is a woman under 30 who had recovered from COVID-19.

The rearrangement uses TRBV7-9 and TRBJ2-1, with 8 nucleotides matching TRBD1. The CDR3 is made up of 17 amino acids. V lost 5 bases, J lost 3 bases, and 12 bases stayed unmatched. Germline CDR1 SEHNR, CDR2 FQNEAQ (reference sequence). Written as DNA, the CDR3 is TGTGCCAGCAGCATCCTCAGGGGGCCTAGGGGCTACAATGAGCAGTTCTTC. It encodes CASSILRGPRGYNEQFF.

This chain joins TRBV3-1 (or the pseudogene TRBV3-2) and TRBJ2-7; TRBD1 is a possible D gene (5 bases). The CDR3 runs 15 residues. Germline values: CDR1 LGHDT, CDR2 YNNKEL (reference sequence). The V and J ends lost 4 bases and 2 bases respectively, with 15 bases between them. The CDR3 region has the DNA TGTGCCAGCAGCCTCATGCCGACAGCCGCCTACGAGCAGTACTTC. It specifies CASSLMPTAAYEQYF.

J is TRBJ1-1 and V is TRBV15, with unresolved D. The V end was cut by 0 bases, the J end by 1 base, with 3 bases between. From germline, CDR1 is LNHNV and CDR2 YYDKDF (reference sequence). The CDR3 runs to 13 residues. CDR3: CATSRDRNTEAFF. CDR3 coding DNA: TGTGCCACCAGCAGAGACAGGAACACTGAAGCTTTCTTT. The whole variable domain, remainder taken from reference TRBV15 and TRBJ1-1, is DAMVIQNPRYQVTQFGKPVTLSCSQTLNHNVMYWYQQKSSQAPKLLFHYYDKDFNNEADTPDNFQSRRPNTSFCFLDIRSPGLGDTAMYLCATSRDRNTEAFFGQGTRLTVV.

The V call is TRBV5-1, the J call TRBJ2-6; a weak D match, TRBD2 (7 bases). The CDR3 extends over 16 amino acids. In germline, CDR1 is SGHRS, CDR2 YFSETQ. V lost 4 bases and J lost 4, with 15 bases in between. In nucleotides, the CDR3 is TGCGCCAGCAGCAACAATGGGGGGGCAGGGGCCAACGTCCTGACTTTC. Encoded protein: CASSNNGGAGANVLTF.

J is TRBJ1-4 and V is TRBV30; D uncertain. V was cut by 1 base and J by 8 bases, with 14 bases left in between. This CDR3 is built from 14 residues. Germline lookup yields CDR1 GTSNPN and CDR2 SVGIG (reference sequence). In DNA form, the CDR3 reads TGTGCCTGGAGTGATGAACGCGTCCGCGAAAAACTGTTTTTT. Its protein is CAWSDERVREKLFF.

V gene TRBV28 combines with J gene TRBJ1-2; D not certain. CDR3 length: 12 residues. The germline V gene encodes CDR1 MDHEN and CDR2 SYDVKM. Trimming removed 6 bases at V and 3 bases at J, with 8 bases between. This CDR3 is CASRGEYYGYTF. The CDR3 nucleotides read TGTGCCAGCAGGGGAGAGTACTATGGCTACACCTTC.

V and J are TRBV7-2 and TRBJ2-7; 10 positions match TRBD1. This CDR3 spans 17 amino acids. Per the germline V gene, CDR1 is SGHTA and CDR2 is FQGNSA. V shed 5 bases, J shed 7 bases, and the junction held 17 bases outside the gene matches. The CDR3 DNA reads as TGTGCCAGCAGCCCCTCCTTGAGGACAGGGGGTCGCGGGGAGCAGTACTTC. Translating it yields CASSPSLRTGGRGEQYF.

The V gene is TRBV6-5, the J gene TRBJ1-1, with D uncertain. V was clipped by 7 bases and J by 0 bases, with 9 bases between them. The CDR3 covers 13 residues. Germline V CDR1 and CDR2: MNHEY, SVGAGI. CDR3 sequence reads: CASNPTVNTEAFF. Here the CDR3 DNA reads TGTGCCAGCAACCCCACAGTGAACACTGAAGCTTTCTTT.

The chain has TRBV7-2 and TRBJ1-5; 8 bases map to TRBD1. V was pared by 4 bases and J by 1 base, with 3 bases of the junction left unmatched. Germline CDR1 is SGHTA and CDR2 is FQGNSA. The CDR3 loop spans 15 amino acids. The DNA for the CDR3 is TGTGCCAGCAGCTCTCAGGGGGCGAGCAATCAGCCCCAGCATTTT. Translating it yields CASSSQGASNQPQHF.

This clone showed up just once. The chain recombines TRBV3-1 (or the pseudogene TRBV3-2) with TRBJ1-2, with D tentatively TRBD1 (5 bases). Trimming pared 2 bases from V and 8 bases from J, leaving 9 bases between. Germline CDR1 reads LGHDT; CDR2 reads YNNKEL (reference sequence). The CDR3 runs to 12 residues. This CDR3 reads CASSQQGYGYTF. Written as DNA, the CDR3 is TGTGCCAGCAGCCAACAGGGATACGGCTACACCTTC.

The CDR3 DNA is TGTGCCAGCAGTTTAGAGGGACTAGGCACAGATACGCAGTATTTT. This codes for CASSLEGLGTDTQYF. The chain is built from TRBV28 and TRBJ2-3; TRBD2 aligns across 8 bases. The CDR3 extends over 15 amino acids. Germline trimming cut 2 bases from V and 1 base from J; bases unmatched to any gene: 2. Germline CDR1 MDHEN, CDR2 SYDVKM.

CDR3 in DNA: TGTGCCAGCCTCAGGGGGCAAACTGAAGCTTTCTTT. It yields the protein CASLRGQTEAFF. The rearrangement links TRBV6-5 to TRBJ1-1; 8 nucleotides match TRBD1. The CDR3 runs 12 residues. J gave up 5 bases and V 8 bases, and 4 bases lay outside the gene matches. Germline CDR1 MNHEY, CDR2 SVGAGI.

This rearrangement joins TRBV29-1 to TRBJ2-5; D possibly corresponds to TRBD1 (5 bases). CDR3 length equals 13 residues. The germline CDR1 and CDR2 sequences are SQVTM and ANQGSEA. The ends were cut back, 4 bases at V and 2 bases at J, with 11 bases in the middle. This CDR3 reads CSVGVTAQETQYF. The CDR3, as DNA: TGCAGCGTTGGGGTGACAGCTCAAGAGACCCAGTACTTC.

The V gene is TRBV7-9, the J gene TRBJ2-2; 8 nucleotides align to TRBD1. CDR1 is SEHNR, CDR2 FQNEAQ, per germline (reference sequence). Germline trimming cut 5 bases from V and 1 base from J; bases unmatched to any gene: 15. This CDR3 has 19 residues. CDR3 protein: CASSPGQGLRGMNTGELFF. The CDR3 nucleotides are TGTGCCAGCAGCCCAGGACAGGGTTTACGGGGGATGAACACCGGGGAGCTGTTTTTT.

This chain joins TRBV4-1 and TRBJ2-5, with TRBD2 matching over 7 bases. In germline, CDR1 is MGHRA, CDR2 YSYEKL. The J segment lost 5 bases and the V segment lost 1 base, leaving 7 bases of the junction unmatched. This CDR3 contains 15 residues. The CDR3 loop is CASSQALEGGETQYF. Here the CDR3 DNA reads TGCGCCAGCAGCCAAGCTCTAGAGGGAGGGGAGACCCAGTACTTC.

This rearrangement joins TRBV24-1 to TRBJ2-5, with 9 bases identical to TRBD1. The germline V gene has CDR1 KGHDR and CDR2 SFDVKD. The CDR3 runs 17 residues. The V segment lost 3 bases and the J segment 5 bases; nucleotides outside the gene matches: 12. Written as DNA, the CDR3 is TGTGCCACCAGTGATCGGCCGGGACAGGGAAATGGGGAGACCCAGTACTTC. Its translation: CATSDRPGQGNGETQYF.

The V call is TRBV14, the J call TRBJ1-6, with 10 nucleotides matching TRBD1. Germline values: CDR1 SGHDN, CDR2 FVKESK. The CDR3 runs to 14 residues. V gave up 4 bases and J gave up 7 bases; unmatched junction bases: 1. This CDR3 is CASSLDRGNSPLHF. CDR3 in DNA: TGTGCCAGCAGCCTGGACAGGGGGAATTCACCCCTCCACTTT. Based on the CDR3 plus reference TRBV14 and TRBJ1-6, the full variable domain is EAGVTQFPSHSVIEKGQTVTLRCDPISGHDNLYWYRRVMGKEIKFLLHFVKESKQDESGMPNNRFLAERTGGTYSTLKVQPAELEDSGVYFCASSLDRGNSPLHFGNGTRLTVT.

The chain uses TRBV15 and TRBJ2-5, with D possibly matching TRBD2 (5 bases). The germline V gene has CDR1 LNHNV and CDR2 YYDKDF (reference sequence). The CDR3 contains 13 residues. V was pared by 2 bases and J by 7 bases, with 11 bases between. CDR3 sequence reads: CATSRPDYVTQYF. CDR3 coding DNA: TGTGCCACCAGCAGACCTGACTACGTGACCCAGTACTTC.

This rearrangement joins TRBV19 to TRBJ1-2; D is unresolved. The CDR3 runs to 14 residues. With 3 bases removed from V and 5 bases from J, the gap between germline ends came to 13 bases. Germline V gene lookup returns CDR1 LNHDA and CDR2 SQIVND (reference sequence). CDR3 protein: CASSILSRDYGYTF. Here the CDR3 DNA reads TGTGCCAGTAGTATTTTGTCGAGGGATTATGGCTACACCTTC.

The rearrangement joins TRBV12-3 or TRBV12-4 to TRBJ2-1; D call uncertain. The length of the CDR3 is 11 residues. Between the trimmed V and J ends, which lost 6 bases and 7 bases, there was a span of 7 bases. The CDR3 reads CASSQENEQFF. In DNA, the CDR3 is TGTGCCAGCAGCCAAGAGAATGAGCAGTTCTTC.

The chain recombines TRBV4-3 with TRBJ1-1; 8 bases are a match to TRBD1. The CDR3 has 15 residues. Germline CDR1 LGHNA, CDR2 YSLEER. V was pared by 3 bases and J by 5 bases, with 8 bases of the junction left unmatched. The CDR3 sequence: CASSQGHRGRTEAFF. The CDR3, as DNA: TGCGCCAGCAGCCAGGGACACAGGGGGAGGACTGAAGCTTTCTTT.

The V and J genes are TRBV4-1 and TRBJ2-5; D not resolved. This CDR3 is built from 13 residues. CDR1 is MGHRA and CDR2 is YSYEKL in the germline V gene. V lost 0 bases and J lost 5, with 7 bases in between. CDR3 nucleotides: TGCGCCAGCAGCCAAGATCCGAGGGAGACCCAGTACTTC. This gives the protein CASSQDPRETQYF.

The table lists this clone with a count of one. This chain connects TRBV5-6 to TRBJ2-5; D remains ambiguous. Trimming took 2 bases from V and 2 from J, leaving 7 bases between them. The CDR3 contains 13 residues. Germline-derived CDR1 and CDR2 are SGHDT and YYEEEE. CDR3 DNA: TGTGCCAGCAGCTTCCAGACACAAGAGACCCAGTACTTC. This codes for CASSFQTQETQYF.

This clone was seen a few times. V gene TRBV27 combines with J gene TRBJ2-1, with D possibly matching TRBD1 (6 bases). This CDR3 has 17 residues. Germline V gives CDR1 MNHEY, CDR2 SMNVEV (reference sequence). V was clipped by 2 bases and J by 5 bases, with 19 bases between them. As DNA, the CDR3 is TGTGCCAGCAGTTTACCCCGCAGGGGCTCCCTACACAATGAGCAGTTCTTC. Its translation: CASSLPRRGSLHNEQFF.